Listed below are T cell receptor beta chains from one sample, sequenced in a study of blood T cell repertoires in COVID-19. Using immunoSEQ multiplex PCR, the repertoire was profiled, and TCRdb retains in-frame clones only, with some absent. The sample records under 200,000 clones, 70% to 85% being singletons. The specimen sequenced was PBMCs or T cells enriched from blood (not recorded which). The receptors were gathered from a woman aged 55 to 70 with acute COVID-19. Each CDR3 is given with its conserved first and last residue. The D gene is left open where the match is weak. Only part of the rows carry a size: once, few, many, or a class if the clone is expanded.

j_call,clone_size,d_call,v_call,cdr3_nt,cdr3_aa
TRBJ1-4,.,TRBD1,TRBV19,TGTGCCAGTAGTATCTTGAGACAGGGTAATGAAAAACTGTTTTTT,CASSILRQGNEKLFF
TRBJ1-1,few,TRBD1,TRBV7-9,TGTGCCAGCAGCCTAAGGGGACAGGTCACTGAAGCTTTCTTT,CASSLRGQVTEAFF
TRBJ2-7,.,TRBD2,TRBV30,TGTGCCTGGAGTAAAGGGACTAGAGCTGACGAGCAGTACTTC,CAWSKGTRADEQYF
TRBJ1-2,.,.,TRBV27,TGTGCCAGCAGTCACTCCAGGGTTCCGGGCTACACCTTC,CASSHSRVPGYTF
TRBJ2-6,.,TRBD1,TRBV5-1,TGCGCCAGCACCGACAGGGCTGGGGCCAACGTCCTGACTTTC,CASTDRAGANVLTF
TRBJ2-7,.,.,TRBV10-3,TGTGCCATCAGTGACAGCTACGAGCAGTACTTC,CAISDSYEQYF
TRBJ2-1,.,TRBD2,TRBV9,TGTGCCAGCAGCGTGGCTACTAGCGGGGAGTTCTACAATGAGCAGTTCTTC,CASSVATSGEFYNEQFF
TRBJ2-1,.,TRBD2,TRBV4-3,TGCGCCAGCAGCCAAGGGCCTCTTCGGACTAGCGTCTACAATGAGCAGTTCTTC,CASSQGPLRTSVYNEQFF
TRBJ2-7,.,TRBD1,TRBV7-2,TGTGCCAGCAGCTTATTCAGGAGACAGGGATCGAACGAGCAGTACTTC,CASSLFRRQGSNEQYF
TRBJ2-1,.,.,TRBV9,TGTGCCAGCAGCGTAGGATACGGTGAGCAGTTCTTC,CASSVGYGEQFF
TRBJ1-6,.,TRBD1,TRBV7-2,TGTGCCAGCAGCTTTAGGGGGACAGCTAATTCACCCCTCCACTTT,CASSFRGTANSPLHF
TRBJ2-4,.,TRBD1,TRBV7-9,TGTGCCAGCACCCGGACAGGGAATTTCGGAGGCAAAAACATTCAGTACTTC,CASTRTGNFGGKNIQYF
TRBJ2-2,few,.,TRBV12-3/TRBV12-4,TGTGCCAGCAGTCGAGAGAACACCGGGGAGCTGTTTTTT,CASSRENTGELFF
TRBJ2-1,.,.,TRBV4-3,TGCGCCAGCAGCCGATCAACCACAGGGATTGCCTACAATGAGCAGTTCTTC,CASSRSTTGIAYNEQFF
TRBJ2-1,.,TRBD2,TRBV7-2,TGTGCCAGCAGCTCCCCCTTGGCAGCGGGGACCTTGGATGAGCAGTTCTTC,CASSSPLAAGTLDEQFF
TRBJ1-6,.,TRBD1,TRBV30,TGTGCCTGGAGTCCCGGGGACAGGGCGTATTCACCCCTCCACTTT,CAWSPGDRAYSPLHF
TRBJ2-3,.,.,TRBV11-2,TGTGCCAGCAGCTTAGCTCCCCCAGATACGCAGTATTTT,CASSLAPPDTQYF
TRBJ2-5,.,TRBD2,TRBV2,TGTGCCAGCCGGCCGGGAGGCACCCAAGAGACCCAGTACTTC,CASRPGGTQETQYF
TRBJ1-1,.,.,TRBV10-1,TGCGCCAGCAGTGGGAGGGGGGGGACTGAAGCTTTCTTT,CASSGRGGTEAFF
TRBJ1-1,.,.,TRBV7-9,TGTGCCAGCAGCTTAGGTTGGGGGGATGAAGCTTTCTTT,CASSLGWGDEAFF
TRBJ2-4,.,.,TRBV23-1,TGCGCCAGCGGCCCCAAGCAGGGCCTCGAAGTAGCCAAAAACATTCAGTACTTC,CASGPKQGLEVAKNIQYF
TRBJ2-7,.,.,TRBV6-2/TRBV6-3,TGTGCCAGCAGTTACGCCCTCATCAGCGAGCAGTACTTC,CASSYALISEQYF
TRBJ1-1,.,.,TRBV5-8,TGTGCCAGCAGCCGAATCACAGGGTTCAGCACTGAAGCTTTCTTT,CASSRITGFSTEAFF
TRBJ2-1,.,TRBD1,TRBV24-1,TGTGCCACCAGTGACCGGGACAGGGGGCGAAATGAGCAGTTCTTC,CATSDRDRGRNEQFF
TRBJ1-4,once,.,TRBV28,TGTGCCAGCAGTTTTAGAGGGCCCGGAACTAATGAAAAACTGTTTTTT,CASSFRGPGTNEKLFF
TRBJ2-2,few,TRBD2,TRBV2,TGTGCCAGCAGTGCGTCCAGCGGGGGGGCATACACCGGGGAGCTGTTTTTT,CASSASSGGAYTGELFF
TRBJ2-5,once,TRBD2,TRBV27,TGTGCCAGCAGTTTACACAATAGCGGGAGGGTGGGGACCCAGTACTTC,CASSLHNSGRVGTQYF
TRBJ2-5,.,TRBD1,TRBV24-1,TGTGCCACCAGTGATACAGGGGGGCCAAGAGAGACCCAGTACTTC,CATSDTGGPRETQYF
TRBJ1-6,.,.,TRBV5-4,TGTGCCAGCAGCTTGGTCGGAGGACATAATTCACCCCTCCACTTT,CASSLVGGHNSPLHF
TRBJ1-2,.,.,TRBV19,TGTGCCAGTAGTATCTTTCTCCGGGTTGAGTATGGCTACACCTTC,CASSIFLRVEYGYTF
TRBJ2-1,.,.,TRBV3-1/TRBV3-2,TGTGCCAGCAGCCAGGGTCGTGCCAGGGGCAATGAGCAGTTCTTC,CASSQGRARGNEQFF
TRBJ2-5,.,TRBD2,TRBV15,TGTGCCACCAGCAGAGGTAGCGGGAGGACCAAAGAGACCCAGTACTTC,CATSRGSGRTKETQYF
TRBJ1-1,.,TRBD1,TRBV5-4,TGTGCCAGCAGCCCGACAGGGAAGAACACTGAAGCTTTCTTT,CASSPTGKNTEAFF
TRBJ2-1,.,TRBD2,TRBV7-2,TGTGCCAGCCGAACTAGCGGGCCCTACAATGAGCAGTTCTTC,CASRTSGPYNEQFF
TRBJ1-1,.,.,TRBV18,TGTGCCAGCTCAGCAAACCGACAGAGGACTGAAGCTTTCTTT,CASSANRQRTEAFF
TRBJ2-7,.,TRBD1,TRBV6-2/TRBV6-3,TGTGCCAGCAGTTACCTCCGGGACAGGTTATCCTACGAGCAGTACTTC,CASSYLRDRLSYEQYF
TRBJ1-6,.,TRBD1,TRBV5-1,TGCGCCAGCAGCTACGGGACAGGGGGCTTGGATTCACCCCTCCACTTT,CASSYGTGGLDSPLHF
TRBJ2-2,.,TRBD1,TRBV10-3,TGTGCCATCAGTGACAGGACAGGGGGCACCGGGGAGCTGTTTTTT,CAISDRTGGTGELFF
TRBJ2-2,.,.,TRBV30,TGTGCCTGGAGTGTACGGCGGGGGAACACCGGGGAGCTGTTTTTT,CAWSVRRGNTGELFF
TRBJ2-1,.,TRBD2,TRBV6-5,TGTGCCAGCAGTTACGGGCTAGCGGGAAGGACGAAGCAGTTCTTC,CASSYGLAGRTKQFF
TRBJ2-2,.,.,TRBV5-6,TGTGCCAGCAGCCACAGGACAGCGAACACCGGGGAGCTGTTTTTT,CASSHRTANTGELFF
TRBJ1-1,once,.,TRBV4-2,TGTGCCAGCAGCCAAGATTTCCGGACAGATAACACTGAAGCTTTCTTT,CASSQDFRTDNTEAFF
TRBJ2-1,.,TRBD2,TRBV5-4,TGTGCCAGCAGCTTGGGACTAGCGGGGGGGAGGAATGAGCAGTTCTTC,CASSLGLAGGRNEQFF
TRBJ1-6,.,TRBD1,TRBV7-9,TGTGCCAGCAGTCGACAGGGGGCGCACAATTCACCCCTCCACTTT,CASSRQGAHNSPLHF
TRBJ1-5,.,TRBD1,TRBV16,TGTGCCAGCAGCCCCGTCTCAGGGGGCAGCAATCAGCCCCAGCATTTT,CASSPVSGGSNQPQHF
TRBJ2-5,once,TRBD2,TRBV3-1/TRBV3-2,TGTGCCAGCAGCCAAGGCCTAGCGGGAGGGCAAGAGACCCAGTACTTC,CASSQGLAGGQETQYF
TRBJ2-1,once,.,TRBV30,TGTGCCTGGAGCGGACTATCTTCCAATGAGCAGTTCTTC,CAWSGLSSNEQFF
TRBJ2-7,few,TRBD1,TRBV15,TGTGCCACCAGCAGAGAGGGACAGGGGGCCTACGAGCAGTACTTC,CATSREGQGAYEQYF
TRBJ1-5,.,TRBD1,TRBV2,TGTGCCAGCAGGGCCAGGGGGCGGCAGCCCCAGCATTTT,CASRARGRQPQHF
TRBJ1-2,.,TRBD1,TRBV11-2,TGTGCCAGCAGCTTAGTCTACACAGGGGGCATGTATGGCTACACCTTC,CASSLVYTGGMYGYTF
TRBJ1-1,.,.,TRBV2,TGTGCCAGCAGTCCCGGGGGGGGGAACACTGAAGCTTTCTTT,CASSPGGGNTEAFF
TRBJ1-5,once,TRBD1,TRBV28,TGTGCCAGCAGCCCAATGGACAGGGACTATAGCAATCAGCCCCAGCATTTT,CASSPMDRDYSNQPQHF
TRBJ1-6,.,.,TRBV5-4,TGTGCCAGCAGCGCAGGGGCCGCGTATAATTCACCCCTCCACTTT,CASSAGAAYNSPLHF
TRBJ2-3,.,TRBD2,TRBV30,TGTGCCTGTGAGCGGGAGGGCCTGCGCACAGATACGCAGTATTTT,CACEREGLRTDTQYF
TRBJ2-1,few,.,TRBV2,TGTGCCGTCACGGGGGCTAGCGGCCGAAGGGATGAGCAGTTCTTC,CAVTGASGRRDEQFF